What follows describes a single T cell receptor (beta chain). The antigen is not known. The sample originates from a study of CD8+CD57+ T cells in acquired aplastic anemia. The study's findings and limits: Patients shared around 30 CD8+ CDR3 sequences with controls.

The CDR3 has 16 residues. The V segment lost 3 bases and the J segment 5 bases; nucleotides outside the gene matches: 5. The TCR beta profiling, which covered VDJ combination and CDR3 sequence, was carried out using genomic DNA as the template. TCRdb re-called the reads with MiXCR, one entry per CDR3 protein. The table lists under 200,000 distinct CDR3 sequences, about 48% of them singletons. Sequencing was carried out using sorted CD4+, CD8+, or CD8+CD57+ T cells (not recorded which) from PBMCs. The V gene is TRBV12-3 or TRBV12-4, the J gene TRBJ2-2, with 11 bases identical to TRBD2. This TCR came from a human donor in good health. This CDR3 reads CASSFQLAGDTGELFF. The DNA for the CDR3 is TGTGCCAGCAGTTTCCAACTAGCGGGGGATACCGGGGAGCTGTTTTTT.